The entry below describes one T cell receptor beta chain. The antigen is unknown. One end of the junction fails to match germline, which may point to a read error. Alongside a J-beta primer mix, a sample-barcoded 5' primer served in a second PCR lasting roughly 6 to 12 cycles. TCRdb passed the 5' RACE reads through MiXCR, listing each CDR3 protein once. The sample has roughly 1,500,000 distinct CDR3 sequences, about 31% seen once. The CDR3 extends over 15 amino acids. Germline V gives CDR1 KGHSH, CDR2 LQKENI. This specimen comes from a study of blood T cells in healthy people across ages. Whole-study context: The template switching approach captured approximately one barcoded beta molecule for every two T cells. Points from the study as a whole: Underestimates were what the diversity estimates from one million T cells were considered to be.

The rearrangement uses TRBV18 and TRBJ2-1; possible D gene TRBD1, 5 bases. Specimen: blood. The receptor comes from a woman aged 25-40 years in good health. In nucleotides, the CDR3 is TGTGCCAGCTCACCAATGCAGGGCGCCTACAATGAGCGGTTCTTC. Translation: CASSPMQGAYNERFF. Filled out from reference TRBV18 and TRBJ2-1, the complete variable domain reads NAGVMQNPRHLVRRRGQEARLRCSPMKGHSHVYWYRQLPEEGLKFMVYLQKENIIDESGMPKERFSAEFPKEGPSILRIQQVVRGDSAAYFCASSPMQGAYNERFFGPGTRLTVL.